This TCR beta chain was documented in a study of cytomegalovirus exposure and HLA in healthy donors. Amplification used 60 Vbeta primers and 13 Jbeta primers. Produced via immunoSEQ multiplex PCR; TCRdb's table is partial and in-frame only. The sample lists about 180,000 clones, almost 85% occurring once. This CDR3 has 15 amino acids. The ends were cut back, 3 bases at V and 3 bases at J, with 12 bases in the middle. CDR1 and CDR2 (germline): LNHDA, SQIVND (reference sequence). The clonotype originates from a boy aged 2 to 10 in good health and CMV-seronegative. The chain is built from TRBV19 and TRBJ2-1, with D perhaps TRBD1 (6 bases). The source material was PBMCs. For the CDR3, the DNA is TGTGCCAGTAGTATTGAGGACAGTGTCTACAATGAGCAGTTCTTC. It is translated as CASSIEDSVYNEQFF. The full variable domain, with the rest looked up from reference TRBV19 and TRBJ2-1, is DGGITQSPKYLFRKEGQNVTLSCEQNLNHDAMYWYRQDPGQGLRLIYYSQIVNDFQKGDIAEGYSVSREKKESFPLTVTSAQKNPTAFYLCASSIEDSVYNEQFFGPGTRLTVL.